This TCR beta chain was found in a study of cytomegalovirus exposure and HLA in healthy donors. Study-level findings and limits: In a later analysis, productive TCRs from donors in an Asian-associated ancestry cluster reportedly carried fewer N-insertions than the cohort mean.

The CDR3 has 14 residues. Germline lookup yields CDR1 SEHNR and CDR2 FQNEAQ (reference sequence). V trimming: 5 bases; J trimming: 3 bases; junction bases outside the gene matches: 4. In the PCR, 60 Vbeta and 13 Jbeta primers were used. The data were produced by immunoSEQ multiplex PCR, yet TCRdb's version contains in-frame clones alone and is incomplete. The data show 150,000 to 200,000 clones, 81% seen once. This clone appeared once. The antigen is unknown. Whereas donors were nominally healthy upon sampling, unrecorded immune exposures were probable. This receptor was taken from a man aged 50-60 years in good health and CMV-seropositive. The chain joins TRBV7-9 to TRBJ2-7; 10 bases match TRBD2. Sequenced sample: PBMCs. CDR3 DNA sequence: TGTGCCAGCAGCCCCGGGACTAGCGTCTACGAGCAGTACTTC. Its protein is CASSPGTSVYEQYF.